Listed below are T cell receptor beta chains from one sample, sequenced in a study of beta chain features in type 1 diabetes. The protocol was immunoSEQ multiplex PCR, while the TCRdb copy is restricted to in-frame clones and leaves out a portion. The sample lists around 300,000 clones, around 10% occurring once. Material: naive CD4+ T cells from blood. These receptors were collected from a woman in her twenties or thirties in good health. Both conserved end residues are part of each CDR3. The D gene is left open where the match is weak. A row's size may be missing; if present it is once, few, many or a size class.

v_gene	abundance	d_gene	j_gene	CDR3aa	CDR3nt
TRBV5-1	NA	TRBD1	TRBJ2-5	CASSLAPGGPETQYF	TGCGCCAGCAGCTTGGCCCCAGGGGGACCAGAGACCCAGTACTTC
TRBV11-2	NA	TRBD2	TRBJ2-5	CASSLATSGRLETQYF	TGTGCCAGCAGCTTAGCTACTAGCGGGAGGTTAGAGACCCAGTACTTC
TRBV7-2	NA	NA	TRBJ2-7	CASSLFSGARSYEQYF	TGTGCCAGCAGCTTATTCTCGGGAGCACGCTCCTACGAGCAGTACTTC
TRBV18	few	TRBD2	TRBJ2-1	CASSPPGPGTSGYNEQFF	TGTGCCAGCTCACCACCCGGCCCCGGGACTAGCGGATACAATGAGCAGTTCTTC
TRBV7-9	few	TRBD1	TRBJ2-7	CASSYTGTGLYEQYF	TGTGCCAGCAGCTATACCGGGACAGGCCTCTACGAGCAGTACTTC
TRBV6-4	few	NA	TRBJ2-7	CASMLRPTYEQYF	TGTGCCAGCATGCTGAGGCCAACCTACGAGCAGTACTTC
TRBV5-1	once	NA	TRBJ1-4	CASSLVQAPNEKLFF	TGCGCCAGCAGCTTGGTCCAGGCCCCTAATGAAAAACTGTTTTTT
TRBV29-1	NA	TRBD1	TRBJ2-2	CSVEDPTGTGSVTGELFF	TGCAGCGTTGAAGACCCCACCGGGACAGGGTCGGTCACCGGGGAGCTGTTTTTT
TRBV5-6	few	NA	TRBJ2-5	CASSLVLATETQYF	TGTGCCAGCAGCTTGGTCCTGGCCACGGAGACCCAGTACTTC
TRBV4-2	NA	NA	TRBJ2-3	CASSQGLGGGPDTQYF	TGTGCCAGCAGCCAAGGGTTAGGCGGGGGCCCAGATACGCAGTATTTT
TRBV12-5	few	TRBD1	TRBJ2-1	CASGNRGRNEQFF	TGTGCTAGTGGTAACAGGGGACGCAATGAGCAGTTCTTC
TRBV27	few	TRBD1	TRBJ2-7	CASSSTNRGLSYEQYF	TGTGCCAGCAGCTCTACAAACAGGGGCCTAAGCTACGAGCAGTACTTC
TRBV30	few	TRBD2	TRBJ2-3	CAWSPLAGGTDTQYF	TGTGCCTGGAGTCCTCTAGCGGGGGGCACAGATACGCAGTATTTT
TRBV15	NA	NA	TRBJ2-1	CATSRTRGSETFDEQFF	TGTGCCACCAGCAGAACCCGGGGTAGCGAGACTTTTGATGAGCAGTTCTTC
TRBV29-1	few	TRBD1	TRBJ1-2	CSADRSLYGYTF	TGCAGTGCGGACAGGTCACTCTATGGCTACACCTTC
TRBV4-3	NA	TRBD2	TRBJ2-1	CASSPVAGGRGREQFF	TGCGCCAGCAGCCCAGTAGCGGGAGGACGAGGAAGGGAGCAGTTCTTC
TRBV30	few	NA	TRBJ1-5	CAWSLARANQPQHF	TGTGCCTGGAGTTTGGCCAGGGCCAATCAGCCCCAGCATTTT
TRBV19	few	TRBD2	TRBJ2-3	CASRGDTDTQYF	TGTGCCAGTCGGGGGGACACAGATACGCAGTATTTT
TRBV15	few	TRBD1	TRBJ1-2	CATRDRGREDYGYTF	TGTGCCACCCGGGACAGGGGGCGCGAGGACTATGGCTACACCTTC
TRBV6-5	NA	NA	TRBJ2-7	CASSRTGIEQYF	TGTGCCAGCAGCAGAACAGGTATCGAGCAGTACTTC
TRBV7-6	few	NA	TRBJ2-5	CASSLGSLGQETQYF	TGTGCCAGCAGCTTAGGTTCTCTAGGCCAAGAGACCCAGTACTTC
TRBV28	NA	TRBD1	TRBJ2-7	CASSLLDRAEQYF	TGTGCCAGCAGTTTACTCGACAGGGCCGAGCAGTACTTC
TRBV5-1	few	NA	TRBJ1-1	CASSSSQGLEAFF	TGCGCCAGCAGTTCAAGTCAGGGGTTAGAAGCTTTCTTT
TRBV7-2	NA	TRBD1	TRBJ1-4	CASSSDRDNEKLFF	TGTGCCAGCAGCTCGGACAGGGATAATGAAAAACTGTTTTTT
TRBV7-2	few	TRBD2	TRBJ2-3	CASSLGEGLTQYF	TGTGCCAGCAGCTTAGGGGAGGGGCTCACGCAGTATTTT
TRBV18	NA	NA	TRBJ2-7	CASSPQREYEQYF	TGTGCCAGCTCACCACAGAGGGAATACGAGCAGTACTTC
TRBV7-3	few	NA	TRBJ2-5	CASSSGLGQQETQYF	TGTGCCAGCAGCTCAGGGCTGGGGCAGCAAGAGACCCAGTACTTC
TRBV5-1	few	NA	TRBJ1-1	CASSLGQGSEAFF	TGCGCCAGCAGCTTGGGGCAGGGTTCTGAAGCTTTCTTT
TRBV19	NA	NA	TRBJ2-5	CASSSSGTETQYF	TGTGCCAGTAGTAGCAGCGGAACGGAGACCCAGTACTTC
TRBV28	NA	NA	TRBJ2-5	CASQGLKETQYF	TGTGCCAGCCAGGGATTAAAAGAGACCCAGTACTTC
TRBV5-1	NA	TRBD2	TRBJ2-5	CASSLGTSGLQETQYF	TGCGCCAGCAGCTTGGGGACTAGCGGATTACAAGAGACCCAGTACTTC
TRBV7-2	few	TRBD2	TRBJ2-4	CASSLVAGDGDIQYF	TGTGCCAGCAGCTTAGTAGCGGGAGACGGGGACATTCAGTACTTC
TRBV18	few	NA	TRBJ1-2	CASSATEINYGYTF	TGTGCCAGCTCAGCGACAGAGATTAACTATGGCTACACCTTC
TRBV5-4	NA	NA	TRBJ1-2	CASRPAGVVNYGYTF	TGTGCCAGCAGACCCGCAGGGGTGGTTAACTATGGCTACACCTTC
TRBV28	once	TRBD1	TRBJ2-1	CASGSGTGLNEQFF	TGTGCCAGCGGATCCGGGACAGGGCTCAATGAGCAGTTCTTC
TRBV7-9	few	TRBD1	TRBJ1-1	CASSFLDRDTEAFF	TGTGCCAGCAGCTTCCTCGACAGGGACACTGAAGCTTTCTTT
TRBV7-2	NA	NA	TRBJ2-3	CASSLARTRDTDTQYF	TGTGCCAGCAGCTTAGCCAGGACACGAGACACAGATACGCAGTATTTT
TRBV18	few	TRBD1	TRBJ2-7	CASSQTGTNDEQYF	TGTGCCAGCTCACAGACAGGGACGAACGACGAGCAGTACTTC
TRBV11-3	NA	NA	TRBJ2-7	CASSFREQGSQYF	TGTGCCAGCAGCTTTAGGGAACAGGGATCTCAGTACTTC
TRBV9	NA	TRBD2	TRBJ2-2	CASSARTSVNTGELFF	TGTGCCAGCAGCGCCCGGACTAGCGTGAACACCGGGGAGCTGTTTTTT
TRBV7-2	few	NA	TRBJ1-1	CASSFSTGLAFF	TGTGCCAGCAGCTTCTCGACAGGCCTGGCTTTCTTT